This TCR beta chain stems from a study of cytomegalovirus exposure and HLA in healthy donors. The donors were healthy bone marrow donors. With regard to this clone: Its antigen remains unidentified.

General study findings and limits: Cytomegalovirus association was assigned to 150 to 200 TCR beta chains. In a later analysis, TCR beta V- and J-gene trimming was associated with a missense DCLRE1C variant. When the data were analyzed later, several of the most significant clusters appeared to be linked to common viral pathogens.

Both 60 Vbeta primers and 13 Jbeta primers went into the PCR. The data were produced by immunoSEQ multiplex PCR, yet TCRdb's version contains in-frame clones alone and is incomplete. The sample includes 140,000 to 150,000 clones, approximately 91% of them seen just once. The germline V gene encodes CDR1 WSHSY and CDR2 SAAADI. Trimming left V 5 bases short and J 4 bases short, with 9 bases between. CDR3 length: 12 amino acids. This TCR derives from a woman in her thirties or forties in good health and CMV-seronegative. This sequence joins TRBV10-2 and TRBJ2-7, with D possibly being TRBD1 (6 bases). What was sequenced was PBMCs. In DNA form, the CDR3 reads TGCGCCAGCAGTACACAGGGTTACGAGCAGTACTTC. It is translated as CASSTQGYEQYF.